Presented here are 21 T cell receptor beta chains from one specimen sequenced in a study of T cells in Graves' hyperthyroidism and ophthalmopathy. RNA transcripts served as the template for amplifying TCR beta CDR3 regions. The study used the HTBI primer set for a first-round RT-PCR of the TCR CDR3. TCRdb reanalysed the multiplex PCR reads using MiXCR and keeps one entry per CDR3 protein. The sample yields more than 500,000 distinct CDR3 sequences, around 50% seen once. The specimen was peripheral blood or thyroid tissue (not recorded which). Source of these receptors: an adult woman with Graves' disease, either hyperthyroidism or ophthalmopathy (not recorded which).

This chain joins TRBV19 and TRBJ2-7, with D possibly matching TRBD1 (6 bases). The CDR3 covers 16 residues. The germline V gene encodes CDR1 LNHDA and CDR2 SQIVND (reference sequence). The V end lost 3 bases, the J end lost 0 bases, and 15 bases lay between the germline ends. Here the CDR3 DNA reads TGTGCCAGTAGTATGAGGCATCAGGGGAGCTCCTACGAGCAGTACTTC. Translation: CASSMRHQGSSYEQYF.

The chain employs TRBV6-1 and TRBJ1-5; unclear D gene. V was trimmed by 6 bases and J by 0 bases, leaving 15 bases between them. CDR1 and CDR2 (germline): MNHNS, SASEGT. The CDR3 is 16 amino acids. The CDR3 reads CASSPGRWNSNQPQHF. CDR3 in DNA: TGTGCCAGCAGCCCTGGGAGGTGGAATAGCAATCAGCCCCAGCATTTT.

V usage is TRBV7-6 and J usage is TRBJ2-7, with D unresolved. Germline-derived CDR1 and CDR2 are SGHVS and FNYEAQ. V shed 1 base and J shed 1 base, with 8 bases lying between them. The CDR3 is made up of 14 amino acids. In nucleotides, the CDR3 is TGTGCCAGCAGCTTAGGATTCGGTTCCTACGAGCAGTACTTC. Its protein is CASSLGFGSYEQYF.

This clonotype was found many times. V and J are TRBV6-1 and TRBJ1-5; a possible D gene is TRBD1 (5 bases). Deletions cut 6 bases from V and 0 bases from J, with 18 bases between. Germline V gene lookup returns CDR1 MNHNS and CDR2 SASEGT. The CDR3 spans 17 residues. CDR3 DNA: TGTGCCAGCAGGTCGAGGGGCGACGTCTATAGCAATCAGCCCCAGCATTTT. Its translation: CASRSRGDVYSNQPQHF.

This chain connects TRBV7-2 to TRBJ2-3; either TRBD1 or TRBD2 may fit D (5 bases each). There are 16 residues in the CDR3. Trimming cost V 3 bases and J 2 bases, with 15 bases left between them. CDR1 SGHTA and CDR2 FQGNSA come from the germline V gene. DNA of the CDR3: TGTGCCAGCAGCTTTAGCCGGGACCACAACACAGATACGCAGTATTTT. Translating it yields CASSFSRDHNTDTQYF. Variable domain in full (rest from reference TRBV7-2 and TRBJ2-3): GAGVSQSPSNKVTEKGKDVELRCDPISGHTALYWYRQSLGQGLEFLIYFQGNSAPDKSGLPSDRFSAERTGGSVSTLTIQRTQQEDSAVYLCASSFSRDHNTDTQYFGPGTRLTVL.

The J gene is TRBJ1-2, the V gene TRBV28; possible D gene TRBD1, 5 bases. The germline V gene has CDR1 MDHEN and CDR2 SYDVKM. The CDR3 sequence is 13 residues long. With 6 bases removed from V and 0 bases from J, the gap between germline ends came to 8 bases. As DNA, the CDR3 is TGTGCCAGCAGGGGGCGGACTAACTATGGCTACACCTTC. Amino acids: CASRGRTNYGYTF.

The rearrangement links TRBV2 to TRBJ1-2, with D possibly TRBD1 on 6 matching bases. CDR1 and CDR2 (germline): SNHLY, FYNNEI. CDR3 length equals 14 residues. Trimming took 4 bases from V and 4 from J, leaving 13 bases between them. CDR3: CASSGRGRTYGYTF. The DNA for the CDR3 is TGTGCCAGCAGTGGCAGGGGACGGACCTATGGCTACACCTTC.

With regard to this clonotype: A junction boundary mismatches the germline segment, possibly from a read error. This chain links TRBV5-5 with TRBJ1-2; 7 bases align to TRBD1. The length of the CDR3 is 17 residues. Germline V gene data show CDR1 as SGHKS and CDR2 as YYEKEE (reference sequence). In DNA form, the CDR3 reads TGCGCCAGCAGCCAAGAGCCGACAGGGCGTACTTGTAGCGGCTACACCTTC. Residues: CASSQEPTGRTCSGYTF. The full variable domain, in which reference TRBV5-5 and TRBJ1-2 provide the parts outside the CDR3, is DAGVTQSPTHLIKTRGQQVTLRCSPISGHKSVSWYQQVLGQGPQFIFQYYEKEERGRGNFPDRFSARQFPNYSSELNVNALLLGDSALYLCASSQEPTGRTCSGYTFGSGTRLTVV.

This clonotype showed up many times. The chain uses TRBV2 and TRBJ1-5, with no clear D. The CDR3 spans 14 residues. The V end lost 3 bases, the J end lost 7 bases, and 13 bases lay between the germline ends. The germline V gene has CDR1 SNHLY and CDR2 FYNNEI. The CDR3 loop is CASSDKNLGQPQHF. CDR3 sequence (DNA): TGTGCCAGCAGTGACAAGAACTTGGGGCAGCCCCAGCATTTT.

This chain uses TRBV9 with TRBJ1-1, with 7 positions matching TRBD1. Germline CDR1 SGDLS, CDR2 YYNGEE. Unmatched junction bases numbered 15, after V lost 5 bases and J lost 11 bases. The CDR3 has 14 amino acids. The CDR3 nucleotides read TGTGCCAGCAGGCCTCATCAGGGGGAGGGTCGGGCTTTCTTT. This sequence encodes CASRPHQGEGRAFF.

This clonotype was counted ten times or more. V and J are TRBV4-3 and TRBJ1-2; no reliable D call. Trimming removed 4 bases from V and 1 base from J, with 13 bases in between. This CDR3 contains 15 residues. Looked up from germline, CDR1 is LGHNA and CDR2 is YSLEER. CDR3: CASSRRVSGNYGYTF. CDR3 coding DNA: TGCGCCAGCAGCCGAAGGGTTTCGGGTAACTATGGCTACACCTTC.

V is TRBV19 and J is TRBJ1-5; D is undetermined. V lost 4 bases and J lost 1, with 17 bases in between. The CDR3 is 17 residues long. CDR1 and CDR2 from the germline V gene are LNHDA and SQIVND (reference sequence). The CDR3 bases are TGTGCCAGTAGTACCAACAGATTCTGGAACAGCAATCAGCCCCAGCATTTT. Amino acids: CASSTNRFWNSNQPQHF.

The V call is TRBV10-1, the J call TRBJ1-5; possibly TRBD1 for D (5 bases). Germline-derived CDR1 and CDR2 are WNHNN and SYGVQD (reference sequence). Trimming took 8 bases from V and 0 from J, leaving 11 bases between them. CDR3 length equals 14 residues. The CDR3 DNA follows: TGCGCCAGCCCGGGACGGTATAGCAATCAGCCCCAGCATTTT. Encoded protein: CASPGRYSNQPQHF.

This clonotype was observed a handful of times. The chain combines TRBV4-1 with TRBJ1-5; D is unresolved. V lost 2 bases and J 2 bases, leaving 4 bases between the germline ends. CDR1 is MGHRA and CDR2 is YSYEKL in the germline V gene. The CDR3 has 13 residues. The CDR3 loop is CASSQSGNQPQHF. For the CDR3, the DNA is TGCGCCAGCAGCCAAAGCGGCAATCAGCCCCAGCATTTT.

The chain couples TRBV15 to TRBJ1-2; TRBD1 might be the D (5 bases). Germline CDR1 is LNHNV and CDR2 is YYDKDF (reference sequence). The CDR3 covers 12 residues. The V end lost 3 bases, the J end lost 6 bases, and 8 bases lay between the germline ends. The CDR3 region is CATSSGDDGYTF. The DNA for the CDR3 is TGTGCCACCAGCAGCGGGGACGATGGCTACACCTTC.

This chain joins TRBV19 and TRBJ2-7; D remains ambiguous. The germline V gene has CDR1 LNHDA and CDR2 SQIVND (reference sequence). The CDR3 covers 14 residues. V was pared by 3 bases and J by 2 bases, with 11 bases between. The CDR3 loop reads CASSIFHTAYEQYF. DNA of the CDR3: TGTGCCAGTAGTATCTTCCACACCGCCTACGAGCAGTACTTC.

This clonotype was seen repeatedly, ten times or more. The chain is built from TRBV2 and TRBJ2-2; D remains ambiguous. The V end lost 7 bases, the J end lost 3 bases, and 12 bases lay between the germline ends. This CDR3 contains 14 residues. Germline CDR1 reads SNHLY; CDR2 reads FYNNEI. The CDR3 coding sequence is TGTGCCAGCAAGGATGACTCCGACACCGGGGAGCTGTTTTTT. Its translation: CASKDDSDTGELFF. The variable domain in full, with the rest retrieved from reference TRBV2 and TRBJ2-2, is EPEVTQTPSHQVTQMGQEVILRCVPISNHLYFYWYRQILGQKVEFLVSFYNNEISEKSEIFDDQFSVERPDGSNFTLKIRSTKLEDSAMYFCASKDDSDTGELFFGEGSRLTVL.

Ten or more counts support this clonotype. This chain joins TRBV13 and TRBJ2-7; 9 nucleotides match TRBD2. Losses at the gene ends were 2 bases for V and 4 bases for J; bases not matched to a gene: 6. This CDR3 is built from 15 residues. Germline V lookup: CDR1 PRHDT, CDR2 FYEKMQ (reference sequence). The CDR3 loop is CASSLSVSGSYEQYF. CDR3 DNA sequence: TGTGCCAGCAGCTTATCGGTTAGCGGGAGTTACGAGCAGTACTTC. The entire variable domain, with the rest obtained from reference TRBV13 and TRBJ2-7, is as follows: AAGVIQSPRHLIKEKRETATLKCYPIPRHDTVYWYQQGPGQDPQFLISFYEKMQSDKGSIPDRFSAQQFSDYHSELNMSSLELGDSALYFCASSLSVSGSYEQYFGPGTRLTVT.

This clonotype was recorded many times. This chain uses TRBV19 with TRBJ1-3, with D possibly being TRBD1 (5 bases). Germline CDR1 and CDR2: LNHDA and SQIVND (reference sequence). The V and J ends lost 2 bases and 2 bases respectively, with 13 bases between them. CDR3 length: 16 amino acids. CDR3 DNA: TGTGCCAGTAGTATATTGGGGACGAACCCTGGAAACACCATATATTTT. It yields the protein CASSILGTNPGNTIYF.

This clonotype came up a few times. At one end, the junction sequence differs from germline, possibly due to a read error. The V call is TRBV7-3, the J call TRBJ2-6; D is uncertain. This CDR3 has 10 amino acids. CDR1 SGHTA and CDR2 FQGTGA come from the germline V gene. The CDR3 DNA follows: TGTGCCAGCAGCCTGAACGGCCTGACTTTC. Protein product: CASSLNGLTF.

CDR3 nucleotide sequence: TGTGCCAGCTCGGAAAGCGGAAAATTTACTGACTACACCTTC. Amino acids: CASSESGKFTDYTF. The gene calls are TRBV18 and TRBJ1-2; D remains ambiguous. Germline CDR1 KGHSH, CDR2 LQKENI. V was clipped by 6 bases and J by 10 bases, with 21 bases between them. The CDR3 spans 14 residues. The full variable domain, in which reference TRBV18 and TRBJ1-2 provide the parts outside the CDR3, is NAGVMQNPRHLVRRRGQEARLRCSPMKGHSHVYWYRQLPEEGLKFMVYLQKENIIDESGMPKERFSAEFPKEGPSILRIQQVVRGDSAAYFCASSESGKFTDYTFGSGTRLTVV.